One T cell receptor (beta chain) is described in this entry. The data were produced by immunoSEQ multiplex PCR, yet TCRdb's version contains in-frame clones alone and is incomplete. The repertoire has approximately 40,000 clones, nearly 90% of them found once; the top ten carry about 0.51%. The data were obtained in a study of T cell changes during pregnancy in multiple sclerosis. V shed 1 base, J shed 8 bases, and the junction held 7 bases outside the gene matches. This CDR3 is 15 amino acids long. Germline-derived CDR1 and CDR2 are KGHSH and LQKENI. This receptor was obtained from a female donor with multiple sclerosis, enrolled in a pregnancy study. The input for sequencing was CD4+ T cells from peripheral blood mononuclear cells, taken in the first trimester of pregnancy. The chain joins TRBV18 to TRBJ1-4; TRBD1 agrees at 7 bases. The CDR3 DNA is TGTGCCAGCTCACCACTCCAGGGGGAAGGAGAAAAACTGTTTTTT. Amino acids: CASSPLQGEGEKLFF.